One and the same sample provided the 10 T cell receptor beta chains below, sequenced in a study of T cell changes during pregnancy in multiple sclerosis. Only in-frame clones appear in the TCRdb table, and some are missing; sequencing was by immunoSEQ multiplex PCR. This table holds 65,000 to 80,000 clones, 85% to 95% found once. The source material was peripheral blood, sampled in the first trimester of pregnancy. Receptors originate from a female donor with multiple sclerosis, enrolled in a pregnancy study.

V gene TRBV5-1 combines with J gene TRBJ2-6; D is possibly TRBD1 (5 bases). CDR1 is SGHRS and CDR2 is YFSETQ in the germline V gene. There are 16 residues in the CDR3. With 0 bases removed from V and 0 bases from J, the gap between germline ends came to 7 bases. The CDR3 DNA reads TGCGCCAGCAGCTTGGGACAGTCCTCTGGGGCCAACGTCCTGACTTTC. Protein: CASSLGQSSGANVLTF.

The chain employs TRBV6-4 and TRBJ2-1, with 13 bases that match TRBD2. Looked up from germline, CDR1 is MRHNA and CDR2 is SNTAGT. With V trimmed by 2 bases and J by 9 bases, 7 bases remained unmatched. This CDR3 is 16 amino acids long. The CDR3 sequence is CASSDGTSGDVGEQFF. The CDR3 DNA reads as TGTGCCAGCAGTGACGGGACTAGCGGGGATGTAGGTGAGCAGTTCTTC.

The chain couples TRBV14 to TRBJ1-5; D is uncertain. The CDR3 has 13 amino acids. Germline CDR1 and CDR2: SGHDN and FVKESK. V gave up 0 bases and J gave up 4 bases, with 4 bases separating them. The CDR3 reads CASSQDINQPQHF. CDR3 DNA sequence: TGTGCCAGCAGCCAAGATATTAATCAGCCCCAGCATTTT.

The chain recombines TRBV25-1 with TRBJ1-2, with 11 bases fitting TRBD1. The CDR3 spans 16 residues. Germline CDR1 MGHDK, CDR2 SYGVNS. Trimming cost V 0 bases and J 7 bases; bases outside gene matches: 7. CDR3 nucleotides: TGTGCCAGCAGTGAATATGAGGGACAGGGGGTTCCTGGCTACACCTTC. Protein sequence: CASSEYEGQGVPGYTF.

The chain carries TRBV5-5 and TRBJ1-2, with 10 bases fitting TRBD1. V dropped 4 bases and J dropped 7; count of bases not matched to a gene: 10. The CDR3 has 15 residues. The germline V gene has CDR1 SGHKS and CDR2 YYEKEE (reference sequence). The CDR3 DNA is TGTGCCAGCAGCATATTGGACAGGGGGTCCTCTGGCTACACCTTC. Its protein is CASSILDRGSSGYTF.

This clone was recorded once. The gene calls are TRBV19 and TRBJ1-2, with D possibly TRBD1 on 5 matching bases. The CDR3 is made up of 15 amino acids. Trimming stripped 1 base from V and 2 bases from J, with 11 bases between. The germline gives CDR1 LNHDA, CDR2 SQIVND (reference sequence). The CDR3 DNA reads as TGTGCCAGTAGTATAGGGACAAACAAGAACTATGGCTACACCTTC. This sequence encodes CASSIGTNKNYGYTF.

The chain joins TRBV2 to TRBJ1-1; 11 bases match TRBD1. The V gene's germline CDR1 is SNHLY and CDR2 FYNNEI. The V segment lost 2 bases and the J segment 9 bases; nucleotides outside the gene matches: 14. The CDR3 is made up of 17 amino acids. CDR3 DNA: TGTGCCAGCAGTGAAATACGCCGGGACAGGGGGATAGGAAAAGCTTTCTTT. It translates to CASSEIRRDRGIGKAFF.

The CDR3 DNA reads as TGTGCCAGCAGTTACGCGGACAGGGTTCTAGGCGAGCAGTACTTC. This codes for CASSYADRVLGEQYF. This chain uses TRBV6-6 with TRBJ2-7, with TRBD1 identical over 8 bases. The CDR3 is 15 residues long. Trimming at V came to 2 bases and at J to 6 bases, leaving 9 bases not matched to a gene. Per the germline V gene, CDR1 is MNHNY and CDR2 is SVGAGI (reference sequence).

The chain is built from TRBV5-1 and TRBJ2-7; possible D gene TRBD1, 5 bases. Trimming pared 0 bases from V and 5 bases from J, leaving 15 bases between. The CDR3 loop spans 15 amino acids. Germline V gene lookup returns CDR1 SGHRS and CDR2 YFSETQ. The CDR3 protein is CASSLEDGFRDEQYF. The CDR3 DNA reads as TGCGCCAGCAGCTTGGAAGACGGGTTCAGGGACGAGCAGTACTTC.

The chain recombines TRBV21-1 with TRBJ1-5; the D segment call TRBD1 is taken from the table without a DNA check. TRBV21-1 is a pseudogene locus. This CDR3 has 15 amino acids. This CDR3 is CASSNRDRSNQPQHF. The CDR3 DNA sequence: TGTGCCAGCAGCAACCGGGACAGGTCTAATCAGCCCCAGCATTTT.